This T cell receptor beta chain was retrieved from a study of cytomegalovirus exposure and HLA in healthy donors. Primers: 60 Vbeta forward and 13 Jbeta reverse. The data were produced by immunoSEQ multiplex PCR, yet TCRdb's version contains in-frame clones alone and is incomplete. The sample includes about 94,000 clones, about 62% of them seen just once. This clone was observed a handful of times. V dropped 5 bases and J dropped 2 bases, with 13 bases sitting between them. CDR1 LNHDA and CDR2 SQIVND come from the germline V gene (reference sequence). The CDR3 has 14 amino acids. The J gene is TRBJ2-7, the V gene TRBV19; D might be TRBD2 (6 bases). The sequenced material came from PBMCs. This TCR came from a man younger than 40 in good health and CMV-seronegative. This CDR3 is CASSLSGPTYEQYF. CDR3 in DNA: TGTGCCAGTAGTCTCAGCGGGCCGACCTACGAGCAGTACTTC.